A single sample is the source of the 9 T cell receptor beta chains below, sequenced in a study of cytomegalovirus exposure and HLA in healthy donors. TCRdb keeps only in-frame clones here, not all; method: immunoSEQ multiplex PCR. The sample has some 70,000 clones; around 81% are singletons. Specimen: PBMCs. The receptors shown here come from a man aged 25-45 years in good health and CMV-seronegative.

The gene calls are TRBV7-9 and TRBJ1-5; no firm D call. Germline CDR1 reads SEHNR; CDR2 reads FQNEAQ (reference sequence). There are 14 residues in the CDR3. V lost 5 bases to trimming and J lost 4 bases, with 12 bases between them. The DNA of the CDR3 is TGTGCCAGCAGCCCCGTCCGAGGGAATCAGCCCCAGCATTTT. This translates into CASSPVRGNQPQHF.

Here the CDR3 reads CASSQNLAGADEQFF. DNA of the CDR3: TGTGCCAGCAGTCAGAACTTGGCAGGGGCTGATGAGCAGTTCTTC. This chain connects TRBV11-3 to TRBJ2-1; a possible D gene is TRBD1 (6 bases). The CDR3 contains 15 residues. CDR1 is SGHNT, CDR2 YENEEA, per germline. Trimming left V 6 bases short and J 8 bases short, with 20 bases between.

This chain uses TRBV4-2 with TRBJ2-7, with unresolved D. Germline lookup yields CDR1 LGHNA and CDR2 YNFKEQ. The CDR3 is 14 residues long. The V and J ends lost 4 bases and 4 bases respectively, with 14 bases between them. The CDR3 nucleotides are TGTGCCAGCAGCCCCCAGGTTGGGTGGTACGAGCAGTACGTC. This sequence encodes CASSPQVGWYEQYV.

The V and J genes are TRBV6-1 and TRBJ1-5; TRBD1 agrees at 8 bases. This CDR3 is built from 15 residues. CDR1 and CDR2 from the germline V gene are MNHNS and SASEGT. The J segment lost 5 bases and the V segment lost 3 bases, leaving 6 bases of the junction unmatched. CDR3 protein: CASSDPRTGHQPQHF. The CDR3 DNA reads TGTGCCAGCAGTGACCCTCGGACAGGGCATCAGCCCCAGCATTTT.

This chain's CDR3 is CSVITSGKDNEQFF. The CDR3, as DNA: TGCAGCGTTATCACTAGCGGGAAGGACAATGAGCAGTTCTTC. The chain uses TRBV29-1 and TRBJ2-1; 10 nucleotides line up with TRBD2. The V gene's germline CDR1 is SQVTM and CDR2 ANQGSEA. The V and J ends lost 5 bases and 5 bases, in that order; junction bases with no gene match: 6. The CDR3 extends over 14 amino acids.

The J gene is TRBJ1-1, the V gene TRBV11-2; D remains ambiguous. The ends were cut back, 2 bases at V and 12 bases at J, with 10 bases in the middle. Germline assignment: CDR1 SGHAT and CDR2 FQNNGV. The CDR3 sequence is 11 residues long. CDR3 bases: TGTGCCAGCAGCTTAAACTACGGGACTTTCTTT. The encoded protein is CASSLNYGTFF.

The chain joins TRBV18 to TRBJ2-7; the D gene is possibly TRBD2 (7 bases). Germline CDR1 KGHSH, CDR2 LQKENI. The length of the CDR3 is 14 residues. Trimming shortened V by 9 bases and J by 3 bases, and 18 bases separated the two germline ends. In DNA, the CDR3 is TGTGCCAGTTCCACAGGGCGGGGGTTCTACGAGCAGTACGTC. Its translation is CASSTGRGFYEQYV.

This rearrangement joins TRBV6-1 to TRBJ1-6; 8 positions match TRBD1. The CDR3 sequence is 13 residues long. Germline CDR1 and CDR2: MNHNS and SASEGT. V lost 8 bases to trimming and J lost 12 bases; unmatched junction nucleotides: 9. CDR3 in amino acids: CASADRGRLPLHF. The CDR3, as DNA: TGTGCCAGCGCAGACAGGGGCAGGCTACCCCTCCACTTT.

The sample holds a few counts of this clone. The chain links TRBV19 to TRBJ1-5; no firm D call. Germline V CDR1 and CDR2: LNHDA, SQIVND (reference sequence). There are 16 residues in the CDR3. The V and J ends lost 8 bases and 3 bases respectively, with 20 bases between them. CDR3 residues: CASREELGDPNQPQHF. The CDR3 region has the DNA TGTGCCAGTCGCGAGGAATTGGGAGACCCCAATCAGCCCCAGCATTTT.